The clone carrying this TCR beta chain has ten or more counts. Its antigen remains unknown. Time point of the sample: sample taken at primary tumor resection. Unsorted tumor, nontumor lung tissue or cryopreserved PBMC supplied the whole RNA. The donors comprised around 76 untreated early-stage non-small cell lung cancer patients. This entry is derived from a study of spatial heterogeneity in lung cancer. Across the study: Each unique TCR and UMI combination was seen more than ten times on average in raw reads. The study's findings and limits: Circulating ubiquitous expanded tumor TCRs were observed more frequently at resection than at follow-up.

Every TCR cDNA molecule bore a unique molecular identifier. TCRdb re-called the 5' RACE reads through MiXCR, storing one row per CDR3 protein. Of about 60,000 distinct CDR3 sequences detected, 7.5% to 9% appear once; the ten largest clones hold roughly 15%. Material: PBMCs, obtained at surgery. The receptor was derived from a female donor with early-stage non-small cell lung cancer.

CDR3 region: CASSQTGEGDGYTF. For the CDR3, the DNA is TGTGCCAGCAGCCAGACAGGGGAGGGAGATGGCTACACCTTC. V gene TRBV4-2 combines with J gene TRBJ1-2, with TRBD1 identical over 8 bases. Germline-derived CDR1 and CDR2 are LGHNA and YNFKEQ. J was trimmed by 6 bases and V by 3 bases; bases with no gene match: 6. The CDR3 runs 14 residues.